These 4 T cell receptor beta chains were all obtained from the same sample, sequenced in a study of blood T cell repertoires in COVID-19. Clones were read by immunoSEQ multiplex PCR, and TCRdb kept only the in-frame ones, dropping some. The repertoire includes some 130,000 clones, roughly three quarters of them detected once, and around 2% sits in the top ten. Sequencing was carried out using peripheral blood. These receptors were collected from a woman between 70 and 85 years old with acute or convalescent COVID-19.

The rearrangement links TRBV7-2 to TRBJ2-1; tentative D call: TRBD1 (5 bases). The CDR3 is 15 residues long. CDR1 is SGHTA, CDR2 FQGNSA, per germline. Deletions cut 2 bases from V and 0 bases from J, with 8 bases between. The CDR3 sequence: CASSLKRGSYNEQFF. The CDR3 nucleotides read TGTGCCAGCAGCTTAAAAAGGGGCTCCTACAATGAGCAGTTCTTC.

CDR3 nucleotides: TGTGCCAGCAGCCCAGGCGGGGGCAGCTCCTACAATGAGCAGTTCTTC. Amino acids: CASSPGGGSSYNEQFF. The rearrangement joins TRBV7-9 to TRBJ2-1, with D perhaps matching TRBD2 (7 bases). The CDR3 is 16 residues long. Trimming removed 5 bases from V and 0 bases from J, with 14 bases in between. The germline CDR1 and CDR2 sequences are SEHNR and FQNEAQ (reference sequence). Complete variable domain (other parts from reference TRBV7-9 and TRBJ2-1): DTGVSQNPRHKITKRGQNVTFRCDPISEHNRLYWYRQTLGQGPEFLTYFQNEAQLEKSRLLSDRFSAERPKGSFSTLEIQRTEQGDSAMYLCASSPGGGSSYNEQFFGPGTRLTVL.

The J gene is TRBJ1-1, the V gene TRBV2; weak D call: TRBD1 (6 bases). The germline CDR1 and CDR2 sequences are SNHLY and FYNNEI. The CDR3 is 14 amino acids. Deletions cut 5 bases from V and 0 bases from J, with 10 bases between. The CDR3 DNA reads as TGTGCCAGCAGTCGGACAGAGCTGAACACTGAAGCTTTCTTT. Its protein is CASSRTELNTEAFF.

The chain combines TRBV28 with TRBJ1-6; TRBD1 agrees at 8 bases. Germline-derived CDR1 and CDR2 are MDHEN and SYDVKM. This CDR3 comprises 13 residues. V gave up 6 bases and J gave up 10 bases; unmatched junction bases: 5. The CDR3: CASRGQEGSPLHF. The CDR3 DNA is TGTGCCAGCAGGGGACAGGAGGGATCACCCCTCCACTTT.